The 26 T cell receptor beta chains below all came from one sample that was sequenced in a study of blood T cells in healthy people across ages (dated by TCRdb to about 2015). The library was built by means of 5' RACE. Sequencing instrument: Illumina HiSeq 2500. A second roughly 7 to 11 cycle PCR used a sample-barcoded 5' primer and a J-beta primer mix. TCRdb reanalyzed the raw reads on its own, using fastp at Q25 for trimming and MiXCR for clone calling, and kept in-frame beta chains. Rows are combined by CDR3 protein, so each entry shows the most common genes and DNA. A total of 1,300,000 or so distinct CDR3 sequences appear in this sample, 59% of them only once. The top ten clones comprise 5% to 7% of the sample. Sample: blood. These receptors all stem from a man younger than 35 in good health.

The V call is TRBV7-9, the J call TRBJ1-1; D call uncertain. Between the trimmed V and J ends, which lost 5 bases and 6 bases, there was a span of 10 bases. There are 12 residues in the CDR3. The V gene's germline CDR1 is SEHNR and CDR2 FQNEAQ (reference sequence). The CDR3 nucleotides read TGTGCCAGCAGCCTCCAAAACGCTGAAGCTTTCTTT. Encoded protein: CASSLQNAEAFF.

This chain joins TRBV4-3 and TRBJ2-1, with 7 bases matching TRBD2. CDR3 length: 21 residues. Germline CDR1 and CDR2: LGHNA and YSLEER. With V trimmed by 4 bases and J by 4 bases, 25 bases remained unmatched. CDR3 amino acids: CASSPNPGLADTNRHYNEQFF. The CDR3 DNA follows: TGCGCCAGCAGCCCGAATCCGGGTCTAGCGGACACCAACCGACATTACAATGAGCAGTTCTTC.

The chain uses TRBV6-2 or TRBV6-3 and TRBJ1-4, with unresolved D. V gave up 11 bases and J gave up 7 bases, with 14 bases separating them. This CDR3 comprises 12 residues. Germline assignment: CDR1 MNHEY and CDR2 SVGEGT. The CDR3 spells CAAGRAVEKLFF. The CDR3, as DNA: TGTGCCGCGGGGAGGGCAGTTGAAAAACTGTTTTTT.

The J gene is TRBJ2-3, the V gene TRBV3-1; 7 nucleotides agree with TRBD2. Germline CDR1 and CDR2: LGHDT and YNNKEL (reference sequence). V dropped 6 bases and J dropped 2; count of bases not matched to a gene: 8. The CDR3 contains 15 residues. Here the CDR3 reads CASSWRGTTTDTQYF. The CDR3 bases are TGTGCCAGCAGTTGGCGGGGGACTACCACAGATACGCAGTATTTT.

The rearrangement links TRBV20-1 to TRBJ2-1, with TRBD2 as a possible D gene (5 bases). The V end was cut by 3 bases, the J end by 6 bases, with 15 bases between. The CDR3 totals 14 residues. Looked up from germline, CDR1 is DFQATT and CDR2 is SNEGSKA (reference sequence). CDR3 coding DNA: TGCAGTGCTAGGGGAGTAGCCGGGGTCAATGAGCAGTTCTTC. This sequence encodes CSARGVAGVNEQFF.

This clonotype has just a few counts. The chain uses TRBV4-1 and TRBJ2-7; tentative D call: TRBD2 (5 bases). V gave up 0 bases and J gave up 6 bases, with 12 bases separating them. Germline V CDR1 and CDR2: MGHRA, YSYEKL. This CDR3 comprises 14 residues. This CDR3 is CASSQERGLGEQYF. CDR3 in DNA: TGCGCCAGCAGCCAAGAACGGGGATTGGGCGAGCAGTACTTC.

This chain joins TRBV21-1 and TRBJ2-5; the table calls TRBD2, which could not be checked here. The DNA matches TRBJ2-7 better at its end, which makes the J call doubtful. TRBV21-1 is termed a pseudogene. The CDR3 has 19 residues. CDR3 protein: CASSSPGSTSGGAIYEQYF. In nucleotides, the CDR3 is TGTGCCAGCAGCTCCCCGGGTAGTACTAGCGGGGGGGCCATCTACGAGCAGTACTTC.

The chain combines TRBV7-2 with TRBJ2-1, with TRBD2 matching 8 bases. Germline V lookup: CDR1 SGHTA, CDR2 FQGNSA. The CDR3 totals 15 residues. Unmatched junction bases numbered 5, after V lost 0 bases and J lost 7 bases. As DNA, the CDR3 is TGTGCCAGCAGCTTAGCCAGCGGGGGAGTAAATGAGCAGTTCTTC. Protein: CASSLASGGVNEQFF.

The chain links TRBV13 to TRBJ1-1; D is undetermined. The CDR3 has 13 residues. CDR1 is PRHDT and CDR2 is FYEKMQ in the germline V gene (reference sequence). Trimming took off 5 bases at V and 4 bases at J, with 11 bases between the two ends. The CDR3: CASSPIGVTEAFF. In DNA form, the CDR3 reads TGTGCCAGCAGCCCCATCGGGGTCACTGAAGCTTTCTTT.

The chain uses TRBV10-3 and TRBJ1-2; D is possibly TRBD1 (5 bases). This CDR3 is built from 13 residues. V lost 4 bases and J lost 4, with 10 bases in between. Per germline, CDR1 ENHRY and CDR2 SYGVKD. CDR3 sequence: CAISGKGPYGYTF. CDR3 DNA sequence: TGTGCCATCAGTGGTAAGGGGCCCTATGGCTACACCTTC.

Many counts were recorded for this clonotype. The J gene is TRBJ2-5, the V gene TRBV7-2; D not resolved. With 3 bases removed from V and 2 bases from J, the gap between germline ends came to 4 bases. CDR3 length: 12 amino acids. Germline CDR1 reads SGHTA; CDR2 reads FQGNSA. The CDR3 DNA reads as TGTGCCAGCAGCTTGGGTCAAGAGACCCAGTACTTC. Its protein is CASSLGQETQYF.

The chain joins TRBV4-3 to TRBJ2-7; 12 bases match TRBD2. Gene TRBJ2-5 matches the end of the DNA better, so the J call may be wrong. Germline assignment: CDR1 LGHNA and CDR2 YSLEER. The CDR3 is 18 amino acids. The CDR3 DNA sequence: TGCGCCAGCAGCCCTGGACTAGCGGGGAACTCGTGGGGAGAGACCCAGTACTTC. This codes for CASSPGLAGNSWGETQYF.

The chain recombines TRBV11-2 with TRBJ2-1; 13 bases match TRBD2. Germline assignment: CDR1 SGHAT and CDR2 FQNNGV. V shed 5 bases and J 1 base; nucleotides not matched to a gene: 8. This CDR3 region has 18 residues. The CDR3 spells CASSQLAGGSGSYNEQFF. CDR3 bases: TGTGCCAGCAGCCAACTAGCGGGAGGGAGCGGGTCCTACAATGAGCAGTTCTTC.

This clonotype was counted between two and nine times. In DNA, the CDR3 is TGCAGTGCTAGAGGGGGCAGGGAATCCCCCTACGAGCAGTACTTC. Protein: CSARGGRESPYEQYF. The chain has TRBV20-1 and TRBJ2-7, with a possible D match to TRBD1 (5 bases). This CDR3 contains 15 residues. CDR1 and CDR2 from the germline V gene are DFQATT and SNEGSKA (reference sequence). With 1 base removed from V and 2 bases from J, the gap between germline ends came to 15 bases.

This sequence joins TRBV7-9 and TRBJ2-1; D remains unclear. Trimming cost V 1 base and J 6 bases, with 16 bases left between them. CDR1 and CDR2 from the germline V gene are SEHNR and FQNEAQ (reference sequence). The CDR3 runs 16 residues. The CDR3 DNA reads TGTGCCAGCAGCTTAGTCTCGGGCTTAGTGCGCAATGAGCAGTTCTTC. Encoded protein: CASSLVSGLVRNEQFF.

Only one count was recorded for this clonotype. V gene TRBV19 combines with J gene TRBJ2-7; no firm D call. The germline gives CDR1 LNHDA, CDR2 SQIVND (reference sequence). The CDR3 is 12 residues long. Trimming pared 2 bases from V and 6 bases from J, leaving 8 bases between. The CDR3 is CASSINPSEQYF. The DNA for the CDR3 is TGTGCCAGTAGTATAAACCCCTCCGAGCAGTACTTC.

The chain recombines TRBV20-1 with TRBJ2-1, with D maybe TRBD1 (5 bases). The CDR3 consists of 12 residues. Germline V CDR1 and CDR2: DFQATT, SNEGSKA (reference sequence). CDR3 sequence (DNA): TGCAGCTACAGACAGTTCCCCTTGGGGCAGTTCTTC. Protein sequence: CSYRQFPLGQFF.

The chain is built from TRBV11-2 and TRBJ2-7, with D perhaps TRBD1 or TRBD2 (6 bases each). V lost 3 bases, J lost 0 bases, and 15 bases lay in between. The CDR3 is made up of 16 amino acids. Germline values: CDR1 SGHAT, CDR2 FQNNGV. The CDR3 reads CASSFFVRGRSYEQYF. DNA for the CDR3: TGTGCCAGCAGCTTTTTCGTTCGGGGGCGCTCCTACGAGCAGTACTTC.

The V and J genes are TRBV20-1 and TRBJ2-1, with D tentatively TRBD1 (6 bases). The V and J ends lost 7 bases and 6 bases respectively, with 19 bases between them. The germline V gene has CDR1 DFQATT and CDR2 SNEGSKA (reference sequence). This CDR3 spans 14 amino acids. CDR3 sequence: CSVNPGAGANEQFF. In DNA form, the CDR3 reads TGCAGTGTAAACCCCGGGGCAGGGGCCAATGAGCAGTTCTTC.

This chain uses TRBV4-2 with TRBJ1-1, with D tentatively TRBD1 (5 bases). There are 13 residues in the CDR3. Per the germline V gene, CDR1 is LGHNA and CDR2 is YNFKEQ. Trimming stripped 1 base from V and 4 bases from J, with 7 bases between. The CDR3 loop is CASSQATATEAFF. For the CDR3, the DNA is TGTGCCAGCAGCCAAGCGACAGCCACTGAAGCTTTCTTT.

This clonotype has a handful of counts. The chain joins TRBV7-9 to TRBJ2-1; 11 nucleotides match TRBD2. The V gene end was trimmed by 3 bases and the J gene end by 6 bases; junction bases not matched to a gene: 7. CDR3 length: 16 residues. Germline lookup yields CDR1 SEHNR and CDR2 FQNEAQ (reference sequence). Here the CDR3 reads CASSFGGGTSGNEQFF. Written as DNA, the CDR3 is TGTGCCAGCAGCTTCGGGGGGGGGACTAGCGGCAATGAGCAGTTCTTC.

The gene calls are TRBV28 and TRBJ1-2; D is uncertain. Looked up from germline, CDR1 is MDHEN and CDR2 is SYDVKM. The length of the CDR3 is 15 residues. The V gene lost 2 bases and the J gene lost 0 bases, with 10 bases spanning the gap. CDR3 amino acids: CASSLPPGPNYGYTF. The CDR3 DNA is TGTGCCAGCAGTTTACCCCCGGGCCCTAACTATGGCTACACCTTC.

The rearrangement joins TRBV12-3 or TRBV12-4 to TRBJ2-7; no clear D gene. The DNA end lines up better with TRBJ2-5; the J call may be wrong. CDR3 length: 12 amino acids. The CDR3 DNA reads as TGTGCCAGCAGCGGCACTTTAGAGACCCAGTACTTC. Translating it yields CASSGTLETQYF.

This clonotype was recorded only once. This chain links TRBV10-3 with TRBJ2-4; a possible D gene is TRBD2 (6 bases). V was trimmed by 10 bases and J by 13 bases, leaving 26 bases between them. Germline V CDR1 and CDR2: ENHRY, SYGVKD. CDR3 size: 14 residues. The CDR3 loop is CATYGGPNTGEQYF. As DNA, the CDR3 is TGTGCCACCTACGGGGGACCCAACACTGGGGAGCAGTACTTC.

This clonotype was seen a few times. The chain carries TRBV20-1 and TRBJ1-2, with 8 nucleotides matching TRBD1. Losses at the gene ends were 8 bases for V and 8 bases for J; bases not matched to a gene: 19. CDR1 and CDR2 from the germline V gene are DFQATT and SNEGSKA (reference sequence). This CDR3 region has 15 residues. CDR3 sequence reads: CSPGTGTRYVVGYTF. The CDR3, as DNA: TGCAGTCCAGGGACAGGTACCAGATACGTTGTGGGCTACACCTTC.

The chain recombines TRBV12-3 or TRBV12-4 with TRBJ2-3; tentative D call: TRBD1 (5 bases). V lost 6 bases and J lost 1, with 11 bases in between. The CDR3 length is 14 residues. Here the CDR3 DNA reads TGTGCCAGCAGGCTGGCGACAGGCACAGATACGCAGTATTTT. The encoded protein is CASRLATGTDTQYF.